This T cell receptor beta chain was sequenced for a study of Ad26.COV2.S vaccination and SARS-CoV-2 variants (dated by TCRdb to the early 2020s). For the wider study: Donors in the vaccine arm were drawn from COV1001, a phase I-IIa trial of Ad26.COV2.S in healthy adults that was multicentre, randomized, double-blind and placebo-controlled. Ad26.COV2.S was given intramuscularly at 5x10^10 or 1x10^11 viral particles, as a single shot or as two shots 56 days apart. Sequencing of the TCRbeta repertoire served to evaluate the specificity and breadth of SARS-CoV-2-reactive T cell receptors following Ad26.COV2.S vaccination. A total of around 32 samples were included in the TCR-sequenced set, comprising roughly 19 Ad26.COV2.S vaccine recipients, 5 placebo recipients and 8 SARS-CoV-2 convalescent individuals. Trial participants were randomized into five groups of five, in which low-dose or high-dose Ad26.COV2.S was given once or twice, or placebo was given on both occasions. Investigators remained blinded to trial group allocation during experiments and outcome assessment.

General conclusions and limits of the study: Non-spike TCR breadth was comparable between vaccine and placebo recipients, consistent with the vaccine containing only spike. After vaccination, substantial breadth of spike-specific CD8+ and CD4+ T cell responses was reported. The study was not powered for comparison of responses between vaccine doses or regimens. Compared with placebo recipients, Ad26.COV2.S recipients showed higher spike-specific TCR breadth (P = 0.0014). It was noted by the authors that total T cell responses may have been underestimated by the TCR breadth and depth analyses.

Comments on this clone: Its target antigen remains unknown. No per-base quality is available; no much larger clone lies one base away.

The CDR3 starts with the cysteine, ends with the phenylalanine, and has 12 residues. The only DNA kept is the CDR3, 36 bases in frame from the first base. Trimming takes 4 bases from V and 0 bases from J, and the germline ends sit 7 bases apart. CDR1 and CDR2 are read off the germline V gene (reference sequence) as GTSNPN and SVGIG. TCRbeta CDR3 regions were sequenced with the immunoSEQ Assay. After extraction, genomic DNA underwent amplification by bias-controlled multiplex PCR, followed by high-throughput sequencing. Turning to the authors' computational methods: To quantify the absolute abundance of every unique TCRbeta CDR3 region, sequences were collapsed and filtered. T cell fraction was estimated by normalizing TCRbeta template counts to usable DNA, with usable DNA measured through amplification of reference genes found in all nucleated cells. Repertoire TCRs were annotated as SARS-CoV-2-specific by exact matching of V gene, CDR3 amino acid sequence and J gene to a known reactive TCR set. The reference SARS-CoV-2 TCR set came from MIRA and was filtered for enrichment in COVID-19-positive ImmuneCODE repertoires, removing public or cross-reactive TCRs. Using the MIRA antigens, annotated TCRs were further analysed by specific ORF or by position within an ORF. Breadth was defined as annotated unique rearrangements over total unique productive rearrangements; depth was the summed frequency of those rearrangements. TCR breadth was compared between groups using two-sided Wilcoxon rank-sum tests. TCRdb took over this immuneACCESS table, retaining in-frame rearrangements with V and J assigned. Such tables are incomplete; in checked studies, under half of the missing clones stem from an unresolved V gene, and the remainder is unexplained. The DNA gave D and trimming, while V, J and clone size come from that table. The sample table records roughly 350,000 clones; 70% to 90% of these occur just once. Together, the top ten hold about 10% of the sample.

According to the study, the label for this sample's treatment or condition signals: some 19 received Ad26.COV2.S at low or high dose, single or two shots; 5 received placebo; per-sample allocation not given. For vaccine and placebo recipients, repertoires were sequenced using samples collected on day 63 after the first injection. Between 29 July and 7 August 2020, Cohort 1b enrolled approximately 26 adults aged 18-55 years at one site in Boston, USA. Ad26.COV2.S consisted of a replication-incompetent adenovirus type 26 vector by which a prefusion-stabilized SARS-CoV-2 spike protein from the original Wuhan strain was expressed.

The source of this sequence is a person between 18 and 60 years old who received the Ad26.COV2.S COVID-19 vaccine or a placebo. The source material was peripheral blood, sampled in a trial of Ad26.COV2.S vaccine versus placebo. The receptor chain draws on TRBV30 and TRBJ2-7; the D gene identity is not certain. The nucleotide sequence is given as TGTGCCTGGACCGCTTCCTCCTACGAGCAGTACTTC. The translation is CAWTASSYEQYF.